The 17 T cell receptor beta chains below were found in one sample sequenced in a study of cytomegalovirus exposure and HLA in healthy donors. PCR involved 60 Vbeta and 13 Jbeta primers. Repertoires were generated with immunoSEQ multiplex PCR, while TCRdb's copy carries only in-frame clones and drops some. The table has 120,000 or so clones, roughly 75% seen once. The sample comprised PBMCs. Every receptor here comes from a man aged 25 to 45 in good health and CMV-seropositive.

The chain couples TRBV4-3 to TRBJ2-7, with 8 bases identical to TRBD1. J was trimmed by 3 bases and V by 0 bases; bases with no gene match: 16. Germline V gives CDR1 LGHNA, CDR2 YSLEER. This CDR3 is built from 19 residues. CDR3: CASSQERDRLVGMIYEQYF. CDR3 DNA sequence: TGCGCCAGCAGCCAAGAGAGGGACAGGCTCGTGGGTATGATCTACGAGCAGTACTTC.

The V gene is TRBV7-2, the J gene TRBJ1-5; D not resolved. V lost 5 bases, J lost 0 bases, and 14 bases lay in between. The germline V gene encodes CDR1 SGHTA and CDR2 FQGNSA. The CDR3 length is 16 residues. Written as DNA, the CDR3 is TGTGCCAGCAGCCCGAGTGGGAGGGCTAGCAATCAGCCCCAGCATTTT. Its protein product is CASSPSGRASNQPQHF.

The genes are TRBV19 and TRBJ1-4; 7 nucleotides align to TRBD1. There are 16 residues in the CDR3. V gave up 7 bases and J gave up 0 bases; unmatched junction bases: 8. Germline V gives CDR1 LNHDA, CDR2 SQIVND (reference sequence). CDR3 region: CASTSGGGATNEKLFF. CDR3 DNA sequence: TGTGCCAGTACCTCAGGAGGGGGCGCAACTAATGAAAAACTGTTTTTT.

The chain employs TRBV6-5 and TRBJ2-7; D is possibly TRBD1 (6 bases). V was cut by 5 bases and J by 3 bases, with 14 bases left in between. Per germline, CDR1 MNHEY and CDR2 SVGAGI. The CDR3 is made up of 14 amino acids. CDR3 residues: CASSVGAQLYEQYF. CDR3 nucleotides: TGTGCCAGCAGTGTGGGGGCCCAGCTCTACGAGCAGTACTTC.

The rearrangement links TRBV6-1 to TRBJ1-1, with 8 bases matching TRBD1. In germline, CDR1 is MNHNS, CDR2 SASEGT. This CDR3 has 15 amino acids. V was clipped by 5 bases and J by 3 bases; unmatched bases: 8. The CDR3 DNA is TGTGCCAGCAGTCGGGGACAGGTCTCGGACACTGAAGCTTTCTTT. Translating gives CASSRGQVSDTEAFF.

The rearrangement uses TRBV27 and TRBJ2-2; TRBD1 aligns across 8 bases. V lost 5 bases to trimming and J lost 4 bases; unmatched junction nucleotides: 6. The V gene's germline CDR1 is MNHEY and CDR2 SMNVEV (reference sequence). The CDR3 is 15 residues long. CDR3 in amino acids: CASSLGTGFTGELFF. CDR3 sequence (DNA): TGTGCCAGCAGTCTAGGGACAGGTTTCACCGGGGAGCTGTTTTTT.

This clone was seen a few times. The chain couples TRBV6-5 to TRBJ1-1, with 8 bases identical to TRBD1. Germline CDR1 MNHEY, CDR2 SVGAGI. V shed 10 bases and J 1 base; nucleotides not matched to a gene: 5. There are 13 residues in the CDR3. CDR3 DNA: TGTGCCACCCGACAGGGGACGAACACTGAAGCTTTCTTT. Protein product: CATRQGTNTEAFF.

This chain joins TRBV27 and TRBJ2-1; 8 bases align to TRBD2. The germline gives CDR1 MNHEY, CDR2 SMNVEV (reference sequence). The CDR3 is 15 amino acids. V shed 6 bases, J shed 6 bases, and the junction held 10 bases outside the gene matches. The CDR3 DNA is TGTGCCAGCAGCTTTAGCGGGATCGGCGGCAATGAGCAGTTCTTC. As protein: CASSFSGIGGNEQFF.

V gene TRBV15 combines with J gene TRBJ2-5, with a tentative D call TRBD1 (6 bases). CDR3 length equals 14 residues. Trimming removed 6 bases at V and 5 bases at J, with 16 bases between. In germline, CDR1 is LNHNV, CDR2 YYDKDF (reference sequence). The CDR3 loop reads CATRELGAWETQYF. For the CDR3, the DNA is TGTGCCACCAGAGAGCTGGGGGCGTGGGAGACCCAGTACTTC.

This clone has a handful of counts. The J gene is TRBJ2-5, the V gene TRBV27, with D possibly TRBD2 on 7 matching bases. CDR1 MNHEY and CDR2 SMNVEV come from the germline V gene (reference sequence). CDR3 length equals 15 residues. The V end lost 7 bases, the J end lost 5 bases, and 20 bases lay between the germline ends. The CDR3 reads CASTHLGGAEETQYF. DNA for the CDR3: TGTGCCAGCACCCACTTGGGGGGGGCTGAGGAGACCCAGTACTTC.

The V gene is TRBV7-6, the J gene TRBJ2-3; D ambiguous. V gave up 5 bases and J gave up 5 bases, with 8 bases separating them. Germline CDR1 and CDR2: SGHVS and FNYEAQ. This CDR3 comprises 12 residues. CDR3 protein: CASSPNKDTQYF. The DNA for the CDR3 is TGTGCCAGCAGCCCAAACAAAGATACGCAGTATTTT. The full variable domain, in which reference TRBV7-6 and TRBJ2-3 provide the parts outside the CDR3, is GAGVSQSPRYKVTKRGQDVALRCDPISGHVSLYWYRQALGQGPEFLTYFNYEAQQDKSGLPNDRFSAERPEGSISTLTIQRTEQRDSAMYRCASSPNKDTQYFGPGTRLTVL.

V gene TRBV5-1 combines with J gene TRBJ2-1, with 8 bases matching TRBD2. Losses at the gene ends were 0 bases for V and 8 bases for J; bases not matched to a gene: 4. The CDR3 is 14 residues long. CDR1 is SGHRS and CDR2 is YFSETQ in the germline V gene. The CDR3 protein is CASSLEGTSDEQFF. The CDR3 DNA is TGCGCCAGCAGCTTGGAGGGGACTAGTGATGAGCAGTTCTTC.

The CDR3 DNA reads as TGTGCCAGCAGCCAAGATGGGGAGTGGGAGACCCAGTACTTC. This encodes CASSQDGEWETQYF. The rearrangement joins TRBV14 to TRBJ2-5; a possible D gene is TRBD2 (5 bases). Trimming left V 0 bases short and J 5 bases short, with 10 bases between. The CDR3 length is 14 residues. Germline CDR1 SGHDN, CDR2 FVKESK.

This clone has a handful of counts. The genes are TRBV12-5 and TRBJ2-5; D gene unclear. Trimming shortened V by 7 bases and J by 7 bases, and 16 bases separated the two germline ends. This CDR3 spans 13 amino acids. The germline V gene has CDR1 LGHNT and CDR2 FRNRAP. DNA for the CDR3: TGTGCTAGTGCCTCGACTGGATCTGGGACCCAGTACTTC. Translated, it gives CASASTGSGTQYF.

V is TRBV28 and J is TRBJ1-3; no definite D call. The germline V gene encodes CDR1 MDHEN and CDR2 SYDVKM. CDR3 length equals 16 residues. V gave up 5 bases and J gave up 1 base, with 15 bases separating them. Here the CDR3 reads CASSQWAFQSGNTIYF. The CDR3 bases are TGTGCCAGCAGTCAATGGGCCTTTCAGTCTGGAAACACCATATATTTT.

This chain links TRBV11-3 with TRBJ2-5; 7 bases are a match to TRBD1. The germline CDR1 and CDR2 sequences are SGHNT and YENEEA. The CDR3 runs to 15 residues. V lost 0 bases to trimming and J lost 1 base; unmatched junction nucleotides: 2. The CDR3 DNA reads TGTGCCAGCAGCTTAGACGGGACAGTCCAAGAGACCCAGTACTTC. It codes for CASSLDGTVQETQYF.

The V gene is TRBV7-9, the J gene TRBJ2-1; the match to TRBD2 covers 11 bases. Trimming removed 6 bases from V and 6 bases from J; junction bases left unmatched: 13. Germline V gene lookup returns CDR1 SEHNR and CDR2 FQNEAQ (reference sequence). This CDR3 comprises 17 residues. In DNA, the CDR3 is TGTGCCAGCAGATGGAGTAGCGGGAGGGCCTCAGGCAATGAGCAGTTCTTC. Residues: CASRWSSGRASGNEQFF.